This T cell receptor (beta chain) was documented in a study of cytomegalovirus exposure and HLA in healthy donors. The study, taken as a whole, reports: Some TCR beta chains (around 180 of them) were listed as cytomegalovirus-associated. Most TCRs appeared rarely, but some public TCRs recurred in many donors. As confirmed in vitro, three CMV-associated chains were specific for CMV antigens. In the 120 or so validation repertoires, 85% to 95% of cluster scores exceeded 0, per a later analysis.

Germline V gives CDR1 SGHDN, CDR2 FVKESK. This CDR3 contains 15 residues. V shed 4 bases, J shed 8 bases, and the junction held 13 bases outside the gene matches. Method: immunoSEQ multiplex PCR; TCRdb's copy keeps in-frame clones and lacks some. The sample records approximately 120,000 clones, approximately 88% being singletons. Turning to this clone: Its target is unknown.

The chain combines TRBV14 with TRBJ1-2; 7 bases line up with TRBD1. Specimen: PBMCs. The origin of this receptor is a woman between 18 and 29 years old in good health and CMV-seronegative. In DNA, the CDR3 is TGTGCCAGCAGCCCCTACAGGGACAGCTGGTACGGCTACACCTTC. This sequence encodes CASSPYRDSWYGYTF. The variable domain in full, with the rest retrieved from reference TRBV14 and TRBJ1-2, is EAGVTQFPSHSVIEKGQTVTLRCDPISGHDNLYWYRRVMGKEIKFLLHFVKESKQDESGMPNNRFLAERTGGTYSTLKVQPAELEDSGVYFCASSPYRDSWYGYTFGSGTRLTVV.